This paragraph reports one T cell receptor (beta chain). The record originates from a study of human T cells and chemical hapten exposure. TCRdb processed the RACE reads anew with MiXCR; each CDR3 protein has one entry. Among 95,000 to 150,000 distinct CDR3 sequences listed, roughly 13% were seen once. Time point meaning: patch test 1, 2 weeks after DPC sensitization. Treatment reported: therapeutic diphenylcyclopropenone sensitization with weekly scalp DPC. Sequencing was performed on whole blood, taken in connection with sensitization to the hapten diphenylcyclopropenone (DPC). This clonotype was sampled from a man between 18 and 35 years old with alopecia areata. Some clones in this sample may be carry-over from other donors' samples.

In nucleotides, the CDR3 is TGTGCCAGCAGCTTATACGGGGCCGAACCTAATAGCAATCAGCCCCAGCATTTT. Translating it yields CASSLYGAEPNSNQPQHF. V usage is TRBV7-3 and J usage is TRBJ1-5; the D gene is possibly TRBD1 (5 bases). Germline values: CDR1 SGHTA, CDR2 FQGTGA. V dropped 2 bases and J dropped 0 bases, with 17 bases sitting between them. This CDR3 has 18 residues.